The 27 T cell receptor beta chains reported below all come from one sample, sequenced in a study of OX40 agonist ivuxolimab in advanced cancers. Produced via immunoSEQ multiplex PCR; TCRdb's table is partial and in-frame only. This table has over 50,000 clones, approximately 84% appearing once. Source: CD4+ or CD8+ T cells sorted from blood, taken in a trial of the OX40 agonist ivuxolimab. The receptors derive from an adult with an advanced solid tumor such as melanoma, head and neck, liver or kidney cancer.

The chain employs TRBV7-2 and TRBJ2-3, with a possible D match to TRBD1 (6 bases). The V end was cut by 8 bases, the J end by 1 base, with 16 bases between. The CDR3 has 15 amino acids. The germline gives CDR1 SGHTA, CDR2 FQGNSA. CDR3 residues: CASGRGAGGTDTQYF. In DNA form, the CDR3 reads TGTGCCAGCGGCCGTGGGGCAGGGGGCACAGATACGCAGTATTTT.

The chain joins TRBV6-5 to TRBJ2-7, with 8 bases that match TRBD1. Looked up from germline, CDR1 is MNHEY and CDR2 is SVGAGI. Trimming removed 0 bases from V and 5 bases from J; junction bases left unmatched: 6. This CDR3 has 15 residues. The CDR3 coding sequence is TGTGCCAGCAGTTACTCTGGGACAGGTCCCAACGAGCAGTACTTC. Residues: CASSYSGTGPNEQYF.

The chain joins TRBV7-8 to TRBJ2-7, with D maybe TRBD1 (6 bases). V was clipped by 5 bases and J by 3 bases, with 14 bases between them. Germline V lookup: CDR1 SGHVS, CDR2 FQNEAQ. The CDR3 spans 14 residues. CDR3 protein: CASSTHREIYEQYF. The CDR3 nucleotides read TGTGCCAGCAGCACCCACAGGGAAATCTACGAGCAGTACTTC.

The chain couples TRBV14 to TRBJ2-2; D remains ambiguous. The V gene lost 7 bases and the J gene lost 3 bases, with 12 bases spanning the gap. The CDR3 runs 14 residues. CDR1 and CDR2 (germline): SGHDN, FVKESK. The CDR3 bases are TGTGCCAGCACCGGATTAGTAGACACCGGGGAGCTGTTTTTT. The encoded protein is CASTGLVDTGELFF. Variable domain in full (rest from reference TRBV14 and TRBJ2-2): EAGVTQFPSHSVIEKGQTVTLRCDPISGHDNLYWYRRVMGKEIKFLLHFVKESKQDESGMPNNRFLAERTGGTYSTLKVQPAELEDSGVYFCASTGLVDTGELFFGEGSRLTVL.

The V call is TRBV7-9, the J call TRBJ2-1; 8 positions agree with TRBD2. With V trimmed by 3 bases and J by 1 base, 14 bases remained unmatched. This CDR3 comprises 19 residues. The germline V gene encodes CDR1 SEHNR and CDR2 FQNEAQ (reference sequence). CDR3 in DNA: TGTGCCAGCAGCTTTCCCCTAGCGGGCGCGCCCCGTTCCTACAATGAGCAGTTCTTC. Its translation is CASSFPLAGAPRSYNEQFF. Combining the CDR3 with reference TRBV7-9 and TRBJ2-1 gives the whole variable domain DTGVSQNPRHKITKRGQNVTFRCDPISEHNRLYWYRQTLGQGPEFLTYFQNEAQLEKSRLLSDRFSAERPKGSFSTLEIQRTEQGDSAMYLCASSFPLAGAPRSYNEQFFGPGTRLTVL.

The chain is built from TRBV13 and TRBJ1-1; maybe TRBD1 (5 bases). The CDR3 is made up of 15 amino acids. Germline CDR1 reads PRHDT; CDR2 reads FYEKMQ (reference sequence). Deletions cut 5 bases from V and 0 bases from J, with 13 bases between. The CDR3 DNA follows: TGTGCCAGCAGCCCCCTCGGGGGGATGAACACTGAAGCTTTCTTT. Amino acids: CASSPLGGMNTEAFF.

The rearrangement uses TRBV2 and TRBJ1-5; no clear D. This CDR3 spans 15 amino acids. V dropped 3 bases and J dropped 4 bases, with 13 bases sitting between them. Germline CDR1 reads SNHLY; CDR2 reads FYNNEI. Here the CDR3 reads CASSDLQEGNQPQHF. CDR3 coding DNA: TGTGCCAGCAGTGATCTCCAGGAGGGAAATCAGCCCCAGCATTTT.

The chain combines TRBV11-2 with TRBJ1-2, with D perhaps TRBD1 (5 bases). The CDR3 consists of 13 residues. Per the germline V gene, CDR1 is SGHAT and CDR2 is FQNNGV. Trimming stripped 3 bases from V and 5 bases from J, with 10 bases between. The CDR3 region has the DNA TGTGCCAGCAGCTTGACAGCGCAATATGGCTACACCTTC. This translates into CASSLTAQYGYTF.

The genes are TRBV4-1 and TRBJ1-6; no clear D. The CDR3 has 16 residues. Germline assignment: CDR1 MGHRA and CDR2 YSYEKL. V was clipped by 0 bases and J by 8 bases, with 14 bases between them. The DNA for the CDR3 is TGCGCCAGCAGCCAAGAGGGAACAGCGATCGATTCACCCCTCCACTTT. It encodes CASSQEGTAIDSPLHF.

The chain uses TRBV12-2 and TRBJ2-3; the D segment call TRBD1 is taken from the table without a DNA check. TRBV12-2 is a listed pseudogene. The CDR3 loop spans 15 amino acids. The CDR3 nucleotides are TGTGCAAGTCGGTACCGGGACAGGGCTTTAGATACGCAGTATTTT. Protein sequence: CASRYRDRALDTQYF.

This clone occurred a few times. A read error is likely, as this CDR3 ends without the conserved phenylalanine or tryptophan. This sequence joins TRBV10-3 and TRBJ1-6; D not certain. CDR3 size: 15 residues. The ends were cut back, 6 bases at V and 8 bases at J, with 17 bases in the middle. Germline CDR1 ENHRY, CDR2 SYGVKD. CDR3 loop: CAISEIGGKHSPLHL. In DNA form, the CDR3 reads TGTGCCATCAGCGAGATAGGAGGGAAACATTCACCCCTCCACCTT.

The CDR3 loop is CASSLITQGPGELFF. In DNA, the CDR3 is TGTGCCAGCAGCCTTATAACACAGGGTCCCGGGGAGCTGTTTTTT. This chain links TRBV9 with TRBJ2-2; D is possibly TRBD1 (6 bases). CDR1 is SGDLS and CDR2 is YYNGEE in the germline V gene. V lost 4 bases to trimming and J lost 6 bases, with 16 bases between them. This CDR3 comprises 15 residues. Based on the CDR3 plus reference TRBV9 and TRBJ2-2, the full variable domain is DSGVTQTPKHLITATGQRVTLRCSPRSGDLSVYWYQQSLDQGLQFLIQYYNGEERAKGNILERFSAQQFPDLHSELNLSSLELGDSALYFCASSLITQGPGELFFGEGSRLTVL.

The gene calls are TRBV7-6 and TRBJ2-1, with 10 bases fitting TRBD2. CDR1 is SGHVS and CDR2 is FNYEAQ in the germline V gene. V dropped 4 bases and J dropped 8; count of bases not matched to a gene: 11. The CDR3 runs to 16 residues. CDR3 DNA sequence: TGTGCCAGCAGCTACCCGGATAGCGGGGGGACGGATGAGCAGTTCTTC. It translates to CASSYPDSGGTDEQFF.

CDR3 sequence reads: CASREKAGGLYNEQFF. For the CDR3, the DNA is TGTGCCAGCCGAGAGAAAGCGGGGGGCCTCTACAATGAGCAGTTCTTC. The chain employs TRBV27 and TRBJ2-1; 9 nucleotides line up with TRBD2. This CDR3 is 16 amino acids long. After removal of 8 bases from V and 3 bases from J, the junction contained 11 bases not matched to a gene. Germline V gene lookup returns CDR1 MNHEY and CDR2 SMNVEV (reference sequence).

The chain links TRBV4-3 to TRBJ1-6, with D uncertain. Germline V gives CDR1 LGHNA, CDR2 YSLEER. The CDR3 extends over 15 amino acids. Trimming removed 4 bases from V and 6 bases from J, with 13 bases in between. The DNA of the CDR3 is TGCGCCAGCAGCCCAACGGCGTTCCTTAATTCACCCCTCCACTTT. Encoded protein: CASSPTAFLNSPLHF.

V gene TRBV2 combines with J gene TRBJ2-5, with 8 bases aligning to TRBD1. V trimming: 10 bases; J trimming: 0 bases; junction bases outside the gene matches: 7. CDR1 is SNHLY, CDR2 FYNNEI, per germline. CDR3 length: 14 residues. The CDR3 sequence is CATRTGRYQETQYF. In nucleotides, the CDR3 is TGTGCCACCCGGACAGGGAGGTACCAAGAGACCCAGTACTTC.

The table lists this clone with a count of one. This chain links TRBV28 with TRBJ2-3; 7 bases are a match to TRBD2. Germline V gene lookup returns CDR1 MDHEN and CDR2 SYDVKM. With 3 bases clipped from V and 4 bases from J, the junction kept 7 bases outside the gene matches. This CDR3 is built from 15 residues. CDR3 sequence: CASSFPRGMADTQYF. As DNA, the CDR3 is TGTGCCAGCAGTTTTCCGCGGGGGATGGCAGATACGCAGTATTTT.

V gene TRBV7-8 combines with J gene TRBJ1-5; 7 nucleotides line up with TRBD1. The CDR3 is 18 amino acids. Trimming took 5 bases from V and 0 from J; bases not matched to a gene: 13. Looked up from germline, CDR1 is SGHVS and CDR2 is FQNEAQ. The CDR3: CASSARTGQTYSNQPQHF. The CDR3 coding sequence is TGTGCCAGCAGCGCCCGGACAGGACAAACTTATAGCAATCAGCCCCAGCATTTT. Drawing the rest from reference TRBV7-8 and TRBJ1-5, the complete variable domain is GAGVSQSPRYKVAKRGQDVALRCDPISGHVSLFWYQQALGQGPEFLTYFQNEAQLDKSGLPSDRFFAERPEGSVSTLKIQRTQQEDSAVYLCASSARTGQTYSNQPQHFGDGTRLSIL.

The chain links TRBV2 to TRBJ1-2; no clear D. Germline assignment: CDR1 SNHLY and CDR2 FYNNEI. The V end was cut by 0 bases, the J end by 4 bases, with 15 bases between. The CDR3 runs 16 residues. The CDR3 DNA reads as TGTGCCAGCAGTGAAGCGTCTAGGGTTATGGGCTATGGCTACACCTTC. This encodes CASSEASRVMGYGYTF.

The chain links TRBV9 to TRBJ2-3; weak D call: TRBD1 (5 bases). Germline V CDR1 and CDR2: SGDLS, YYNGEE. V was shortened by 3 bases and J by 0 bases, with 17 bases between the two germline ends. The CDR3 covers 17 residues. CDR3 protein: CASSASGALPSTDTQYF. DNA of the CDR3: TGTGCCAGCAGCGCCTCTGGGGCCCTTCCGAGCACAGATACGCAGTATTTT.

This clone has only a few counts. J is TRBJ1-1 and V is TRBV21-1; TRBD1 is the table's D call, not checked against the DNA. TRBV21-1 counts as a pseudogene. The CDR3 has 15 amino acids. The CDR3 here is CASSKTGEENTEAFF. As DNA, the CDR3 is TGTGCCAGCAGCAAGACAGGGGAGGAGAACACTGAAGCTTTCTTT.

The chain carries TRBV6-1 and TRBJ1-6, with 10 bases lining up with TRBD1. CDR1 and CDR2 from the germline V gene are MNHNS and SASEGT. V gave up 6 bases and J gave up 6 bases; unmatched junction bases: 5. The CDR3 consists of 15 residues. The CDR3: CASSPRDRGNSPLHF. The CDR3 DNA reads as TGTGCCAGCAGCCCCCGGGACAGGGGTAATTCACCCCTCCACTTT.

The rearrangement uses TRBV7-9 and TRBJ2-2; 9 positions agree with TRBD1. J was trimmed by 1 base and V by 2 bases; bases with no gene match: 2. Germline CDR1 SEHNR, CDR2 FQNEAQ (reference sequence). This CDR3 is built from 16 residues. This CDR3 is CASSLKGQGNTGELFF. The CDR3 coding sequence is TGTGCCAGCAGCTTAAAGGGACAGGGGAACACCGGGGAGCTGTTTTTT.

V usage is TRBV20-1 and J usage is TRBJ1-2, with no clear D. Trimming removed 3 bases from V and 6 bases from J, with 8 bases in between. This CDR3 is 11 amino acids long. The V gene's germline CDR1 is DFQATT and CDR2 SNEGSKA (reference sequence). The DNA for the CDR3 is TGCAGTGCTAGTAAACTAAATGGCTACACCTTC. As protein: CSASKLNGYTF.

This clone was counted a few times. As DNA, the CDR3 is TGTGCCAGCAGCTTGGTAGGACATTCGAGCACTGAAGCTTTCTTT. This translates into CASSLVGHSSTEAFF. The J gene is TRBJ1-1, the V gene TRBV5-8; maybe TRBD1 (5 bases). CDR1 is SGHTS, CDR2 YDEGEE, per germline. V was trimmed by 0 bases and J by 4 bases, leaving 13 bases between them. This CDR3 region has 15 residues.

CDR3 DNA sequence: TGTGCCAGCAGCCAAGGGACAGGGGGGTTCTATGGCTACACCTTC. It is translated as CASSQGTGGFYGYTF. This rearrangement joins TRBV7-8 to TRBJ1-2; 11 nucleotides align to TRBD1. Trimming removed 5 bases from V and 4 bases from J; junction bases left unmatched: 6. The CDR3 is made up of 15 amino acids. Germline V gene lookup returns CDR1 SGHVS and CDR2 FQNEAQ. The entire variable domain, with the rest obtained from reference TRBV7-8 and TRBJ1-2, is as follows: GAGVSQSPRYKVAKRGQDVALRCDPISGHVSLFWYQQALGQGPEFLTYFQNEAQLDKSGLPSDRFFAERPEGSVSTLKIQRTQQEDSAVYLCASSQGTGGFYGYTFGSGTRLTVV.

CDR3 sequence: CASSLVQVGGWNEKLFF. DNA for the CDR3: TGTGCCAGCAGCTTAGTGCAGGTCGGAGGTTGGAATGAAAAACTGTTTTTT. The rearrangement joins TRBV7-9 to TRBJ1-4; D remains unclear. The V end was cut by 1 base, the J end by 5 bases, with 17 bases between. The germline CDR1 and CDR2 sequences are SEHNR and FQNEAQ (reference sequence). CDR3 length: 17 residues.